The subject of this entry is one TCR beta chain. This clonotype has only a few counts. Its binding antigen is unknown. Qualities for individual bases were not recorded, and no much larger clone is one base off. The data stem from a study of post-analysis software for immune sequencing data (dated by TCRdb to between 2014 and 2017). Notes on the research overall: The recorded disease courses included relapsing-remitting, secondary progressive and progressive-relapsing multiple sclerosis, and some patients had no subtype annotation. Patient repertoires were compared against 11 previously published healthy control repertoires from donors aged about 6 to 26 years. A subset of samples was prepared in parallel using single-end sample barcoding, then pooled and co-amplified after Illumina adapter ligation. The paper's findings and limits, for the study overall: The multiple sclerosis patient group was slightly younger than the control group. Multiple sclerosis patients had significantly lower normalized Chao1 diversity than controls, a result that suggests substantial peripheral T-cell clonal expansion. Patients showed significantly higher frequencies than controls for a handful of TRBV segments, among them TRBV5-6, TRBV5-1 and TRBV20-1. When samples were clustered directly using the F measure, samples prepared in the same batch co-clustered strongly, which prompted a batch-effect correction.

The CDR3 covers 14 residues, taking in both the cysteine and the phenylalanine. The kept DNA is CDR3 alone, 42 bases in frame from the first base. In the germline V gene, CDR1 corresponds to SGHRS and CDR2 to YFSETQ. Germline trimming amounts to 4 bases on V and 6 bases on J, with 6 as the count of junction bases outside the gene matches. The library was built by means of PCR. Sequencing relied on an Illumina HiSeq 2500. To reduce PCR and sequencing biases, unique molecular identifiers were incorporated into the TCR beta cDNA libraries. Per 1 to 10 million input T cells, approximately 500,000 cDNA molecules were obtained, such that each molecule approximated one T cell. The same protocol used for the earlier healthy control dataset was applied to prepare and sequence the patient libraries. Samples belonging to the same batch were prepared together, multiplexed and sequenced on a shared HiSeq lane. The study's processing was this. MIGEC was used to process the raw barcoded reads, and molecular identifier groups with only a single read were discarded before consensus assembly and CDR3 extraction. VDJtools was used for post-analysis of the clonotype tables, and diversity was normalized by down-sampling every dataset to the size of the smallest sample. To correct batch-related cross-sample contamination, repertoire overlap clustering matched CDR3 amino acid sequences but not nucleotide sequences. TCRdb redid the processing of the public reads, applying fastp at Q25 and MiXCR, and retained in-frame beta chains. When rows share a CDR3 protein, they turn into one entry using the most common DNA and genes. Here the V and J calls rest on TCRdb's processing, not on the authors' analysis. This sample lists approximately 730,000 distinct CDR3 sequences; 30% were detected once. Roughly 0.53% of the sample goes to the ten largest clones.

To demonstrate the VDJtools post-analysis software, TCR beta repertoires were profiled from the peripheral blood of about 13 young patients with multiple sclerosis. The multiple sclerosis patients were children and adolescents ranging in age from roughly 6 to 15 years. This receptor was taken from a girl between 10 and 17 years old with multiple sclerosis. The sequence links TRBV5-1 to TRBJ2-1; TRBD1 aligns with 8 central bases. The sequenced sample was blood. The nucleotides read TGCGCCAGCAGCACAGGACAGGGACCCAATGAGCAGTTCTTC. Translated, this is CASSTGQGPNEQFF.